The entry below describes one TCR beta chain. No antigen is known for it. Total RNA, at least 6 micrograms per sample, was extracted from PBMCs. Trimming removed 9 bases at V and 0 bases at J, with 15 bases between. The CDR3 has 15 amino acids. This entry comes from a study of blood T cells in healthy people across ages. Then a second PCR, running about 6 to 12 cycles, was carried out with a sample-barcoded 5' primer and a J-beta primer mix. TCRdb re-derived calls from the 5' RACE reads in MiXCR, one entry per CDR3 protein. The sample carries around 790,000 distinct CDR3 sequences, approximately 48% recorded once. Study-level findings and limits: Long-lived donors had more naive CD4+ cells and higher diversity than aged donors.

The V gene is TRBV12-3 or TRBV12-4, the J gene TRBJ2-1; tentatively, D is TRBD1 (5 bases). Material: blood. The clonotype originates from a man aged 55 to 70 in good health. The CDR3 spells CASVLGASSYNEQFF. In nucleotides, the CDR3 is TGTGCCAGTGTCCTAGGGGCCAGCTCCTACAATGAGCAGTTCTTC.